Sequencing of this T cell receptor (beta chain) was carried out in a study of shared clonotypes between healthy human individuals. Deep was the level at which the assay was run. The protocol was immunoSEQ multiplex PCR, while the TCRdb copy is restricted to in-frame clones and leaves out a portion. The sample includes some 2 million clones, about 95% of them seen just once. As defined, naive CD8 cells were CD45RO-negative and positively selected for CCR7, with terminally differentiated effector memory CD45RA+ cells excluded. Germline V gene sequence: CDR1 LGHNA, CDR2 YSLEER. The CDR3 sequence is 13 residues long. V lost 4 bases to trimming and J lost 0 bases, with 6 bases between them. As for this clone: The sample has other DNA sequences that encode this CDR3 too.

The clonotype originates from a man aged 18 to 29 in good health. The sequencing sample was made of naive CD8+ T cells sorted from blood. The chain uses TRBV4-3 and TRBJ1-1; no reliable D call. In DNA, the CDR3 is TGCGCCAGCAGCCCGCTAATGAACACTGAAGCTTTCTTT. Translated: CASSPLMNTEAFF.